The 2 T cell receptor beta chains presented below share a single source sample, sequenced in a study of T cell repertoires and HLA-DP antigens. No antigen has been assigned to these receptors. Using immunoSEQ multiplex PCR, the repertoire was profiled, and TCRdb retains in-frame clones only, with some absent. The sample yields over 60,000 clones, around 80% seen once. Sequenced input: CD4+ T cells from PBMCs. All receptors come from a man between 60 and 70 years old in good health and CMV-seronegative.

This CDR3 is CSEKQGASSEAFF. The CDR3 region has the DNA TGCAGCGAAAAACAGGGGGCAAGTTCGGAAGCTTTCTTT. This rearrangement joins TRBV29-1 to TRBJ1-1; TRBD1 matches at 9 bases. The CDR3 has 13 amino acids. V lost 7 bases to trimming and J lost 8 bases; unmatched junction nucleotides: 11. Germline V gene sequence: CDR1 SQVTM, CDR2 ANQGSEA.

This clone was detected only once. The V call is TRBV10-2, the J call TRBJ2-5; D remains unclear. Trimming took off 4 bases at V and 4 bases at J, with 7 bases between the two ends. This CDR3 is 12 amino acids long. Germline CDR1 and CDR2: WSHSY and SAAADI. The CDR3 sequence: CASSAGRETQYF. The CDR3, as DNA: TGCGCCAGCAGTGCAGGAAGAGAGACCCAGTACTTC.